A single sample is the source of the 8 T cell receptor beta chains below, sequenced in a study of T cell changes during pregnancy in multiple sclerosis. Clones were read by immunoSEQ multiplex PCR, and TCRdb kept only the in-frame ones, dropping some. The data hold 70,000 or so clones, with 91% observed a single time. The material was peripheral blood, obtained in the third trimester of pregnancy. Receptor source: a female donor in good health, enrolled as a control in a pregnancy study.

The rearrangement links TRBV7-2 to TRBJ2-2, with 9 bases fitting TRBD1. The length of the CDR3 is 16 residues. Germline V gene lookup returns CDR1 SGHTA and CDR2 FQGNSA. Trimming cost V 2 bases and J 6 bases; bases outside gene matches: 7. The CDR3 region has the DNA TGTGCCAGCAGCTTAAAGGACAGGGGTGTGGCCGGGGAGCTGTTTTTT. This gives the protein CASSLKDRGVAGELFF.

The chain has TRBV15 and TRBJ2-3; no definite D call. Trimming took off 0 bases at V and 6 bases at J, with 22 bases between the two ends. The germline V gene encodes CDR1 LNHNV and CDR2 YYDKDF (reference sequence). CDR3 size: 18 residues. CDR3 sequence reads: CATSRDAVSPLVGDTQYF. The CDR3 region has the DNA TGTGCCACCAGCAGAGATGCGGTTAGCCCACTGGTCGGGGATACGCAGTATTTT.

The DNA of the CDR3 is TGCGCCAGCAGCTTAACGAGGGAGGGCACGTACAATGAGCAGTTCTTC. As protein: CASSLTREGTYNEQFF. The chain combines TRBV4-1 with TRBJ2-1; 7 positions agree with TRBD2. Germline-derived CDR1 and CDR2 are MGHRA and YSYEKL. Losses at the gene ends were 5 bases for V and 4 bases for J; bases not matched to a gene: 11. There are 16 residues in the CDR3.

The chain has TRBV2 and TRBJ1-1, with D maybe TRBD1 (6 bases). CDR1 and CDR2 (germline): SNHLY, FYNNEI. This CDR3 comprises 13 residues. The ends were cut back, 8 bases at V and 1 base at J, with 11 bases in the middle. The CDR3 reads CASRTVENTEAFF. CDR3 nucleotide sequence: TGTGCCAGCCGGACAGTAGAGAACACTGAAGCTTTCTTT.

The J gene is TRBJ1-1, the V gene TRBV6-6; D might be TRBD1 (6 bases). CDR1 MNHNY and CDR2 SVGAGI come from the germline V gene (reference sequence). Between the trimmed V and J ends, which lost 7 bases and 0 bases, there was a span of 18 bases. The CDR3 is 16 amino acids. The CDR3 is CASMRLGGRVNTEAFF. The CDR3 DNA is TGTGCCAGCATGAGACTGGGGGGGCGAGTGAACACTGAAGCTTTCTTT.

V gene TRBV7-8 combines with J gene TRBJ2-5; 11 nucleotides line up with TRBD2. This CDR3 region has 17 residues. With V trimmed by 5 bases and J by 7 bases, 15 bases remained unmatched. Germline V CDR1 and CDR2: SGHVS, FQNEAQ. CDR3 loop: CASSNPRGSGGAGTQYF. For the CDR3, the DNA is TGTGCCAGCAGCAACCCCCGGGGTAGCGGGGGGGCAGGGACCCAGTACTTC.

This clone was counted a single time. This chain uses TRBV28 with TRBJ1-2; 7 bases map to TRBD1. The CDR3 totals 15 residues. Germline V lookup: CDR1 MDHEN, CDR2 SYDVKM. The ends lost 3 bases at V and 11 bases at J; junction bases unmatched: 15. As DNA, the CDR3 is TGTGCCAGCAGTTTCGTCCAGGGACAGCTCCCCCTTTACACCTTC. This codes for CASSFVQGQLPLYTF.

The chain employs TRBV7-8 and TRBJ1-1, with a weak D call TRBD1 (5 bases). CDR1 is SGHVS, CDR2 FQNEAQ, per germline. The CDR3 is 15 amino acids. The V end was cut by 5 bases, the J end by 2 bases, with 15 bases between. The DNA of the CDR3 is TGTGCCAGCAGCCTTACGAGCGGGGCCAACACTGAAGCTTTCTTT. This sequence encodes CASSLTSGANTEAFF.